This T cell receptor beta chain was profiled in a study of CDR3 diversity in severe acne. TCRdb reprocessed the PCR reads with MiXCR, giving one entry per CDR3 protein. Seen here are some 84,000 distinct CDR3 sequences, about half observed once, and the top ten hold around 9.1%. The CDR3 sequence is 13 residues long. Germline V lookup: CDR1 ENHRY, CDR2 SYGVKD. The junction had 10 bases not matched to a gene; V was cut back by 10 bases and J by 4 bases. The chain recombines TRBV10-3 with TRBJ2-7, with 7 bases aligning to TRBD1. The sequence was collected from a male donor in good health, serving as a control. Material: blood. CDR3 nucleotides: TGTGCCAGCATACCGGGACAGACATACGAGCAGTACTTC. Translation: CASIPGQTYEQYF.